This TCR beta chain stems from a study of T cell responses to AZD1222 COVID-19 vaccine listed by TCRdb under 2021. In terms of the full investigation: A total of approximately 230 trial participants underwent TCR sequencing, of whom some 210 received two doses of AZD1222 and some 26 received two doses of the MenACWY control vaccine. Trial participants were enrolled into age subgroups of 18-55, 56-69 and 70-plus years, which contained about 150, 27 and 61 TCR-sequenced participants, respectively. General findings and caveats noted by the study authors: No day 14 peak-response samples were available, so repertoires were characterized only after the peak T cell response. Conclusions about previously exposed vaccinees are limited because only five to seven AZD1222 recipients were SARS-CoV-2 seropositive at baseline. Vaccine-associated CD4 TCRs spanned the whole spike protein, with dominant responses in regions 160-218 and 743-854. Nearly half of unique spike-specific TCRs reportedly recognized epitopes outside regions mutated in the B.1.351 and B.1.1.7 variants. Participants were mostly white British, with more females than males. The authors suggested clonal diversity may have been underestimated. After two AZD1222 doses, spike-specific TCR breadth and depth were significantly higher than at day 0 and than in MenACWY recipients. In the small 56-69-year group, the increase in depth fell short of significance, most likely because of low power.

Measured from the cysteine to the phenylalanine, the CDR3 is 14 residues long. Solely the CDR3 DNA is kept, with 42 bases framed from the first base. The junction shows trimming of 4 bases on V and 2 bases on J, plus 9 bases between the germline ends. CDR1 MGHRA and CDR2 YSYEKL are derived from the germline V gene. The CDR3 regions of human TCRbeta chains were analyzed by immunosequencing. From the authors' description of their analysis: Repertoire TCRs were checked for matches against a reference library of SARS-CoV-2-specific TCRs that had been generated using the MIRA antigen-specificity platform. Breadth was defined as the fraction of unique TCRs that were SARS-CoV-2-associated, and depth was defined as the fraction of total T cells that were SARS-CoV-2-associated. Using the MIRA data, each spike-specific TCR was assigned both to the spike region to which the TCR was reactive and to a CD4 or CD8 class. Log10-transformed breadth and depth values were compared by one-way ANOVA with Sidak's multiple comparisons tests. In its TCRdb copy, this immuneACCESS table keeps in-frame sequences only and misses some clones. Where compared with another copy, unresolved V genes explain less than half of these, and the others have no known cause. The D gene and trimming were derived from the DNA, and the V and J assignments and clone size from that table. The table for this sample lists tens of thousands of clones; more than 65% of them were counted only once. The top ten clonotypes cover 20% to 25% of the sample.

Taken with the paper, the label for time point translates to: baseline before first vaccination. The treatment or condition label corresponds to: meningococcal conjugate vaccine given as trial control. Vaccinee samples came from UK trials COV001 and COV002, including a single-blind randomized controlled phase 2/3 trial of AZD1222 (ChAdOx1 nCoV-19) in healthy adults. For TCRbeta chain sequencing, PBMC samples from trial participants were taken at day 0 and at day 28 after the second dose. Turning to this clone: What this receptor recognizes is not known. Per-base quality was not reported, and no clone a single base away is much larger than it.

Sequencing was performed on peripheral blood, taken on day 0 of MenACWY control vaccination. This receptor was taken from an adult in good health. The chain is made from TRBV4-1 and TRBJ1-3, with no confidently assigned D gene. The bases are TGCGCCAGCAGCCCCGGGCAGACTGGAAACACCATATATTTT. The translation is CASSPGQTGNTIYF.